These 26 T cell receptor beta chains originate from one sample sequenced in a study of monozygotic twins with cystic fibrosis. The table came from immunoSEQ multiplex PCR; TCRdb's copy has only in-frame clones and leaves some out. Of about 32,000 clones in the sample, about 92% were seen once. The specimen was blood. Source of these receptors: a girl aged 2 to 10 with cystic fibrosis.

The chain couples TRBV2 to TRBJ1-1; D is unclear. Germline V gives CDR1 SNHLY, CDR2 FYNNEI. This CDR3 has 13 residues. V was clipped by 2 bases and J by 1 base, with 5 bases between them. In nucleotides, the CDR3 is TGTGCCAGCAGTGAACTGGAGAACACTGAAGCTTTCTTT. Protein sequence: CASSELENTEAFF.

This sequence joins TRBV4-1 and TRBJ2-1; 9 bases agree with TRBD2. The V segment lost 4 bases and the J segment 7 bases; nucleotides outside the gene matches: 14. This CDR3 has 17 amino acids. Germline V gene lookup returns CDR1 MGHRA and CDR2 YSYEKL. The CDR3 nucleotides read TGCGCCAGCAGCCGAGGTGGACTAGCGACTTTGGGGAATGAGCAGTTCTTC. Translated: CASSRGGLATLGNEQFF.

V and J are TRBV5-6 and TRBJ2-4; 10 bases line up with TRBD1. The J segment lost 0 bases and the V segment lost 4 bases, leaving 4 bases of the junction unmatched. This CDR3 is built from 16 residues. Germline CDR1 is SGHDT and CDR2 is YYEEEE. The CDR3 nucleotides are TGTGCCAGCAGCGCCTGGACAGGGGGAGCCAAAAACATTCAGTACTTC. This encodes CASSAWTGGAKNIQYF. Full variable domain (outside the CDR3, taken from reference TRBV5-6 and TRBJ2-4): DAGVTQSPTHLIKTRGQQVTLRCSPKSGHDTVSWYQQALGQGPQFIFQYYEEEERQRGNFPDRFSGHQFPNYSSELNVNALLLGDSALYLCASSAWTGGAKNIQYFGAGTRLSVL.

The chain links TRBV29-1 to TRBJ1-1, with D tentatively TRBD1 (5 bases). Germline CDR1 is SQVTM and CDR2 is ANQGSEA. With 6 bases removed from V and 3 bases from J, the gap between germline ends came to 11 bases. CDR3 size: 12 residues. The CDR3 bases are TGCAGCGTACGAGCGGGGGACACTGAAGCTTTCTTT. Translating gives CSVRAGDTEAFF.

This clone was detected once. The chain links TRBV6-5 to TRBJ2-7, with 8 bases identical to TRBD1. With V trimmed by 5 bases and J by 4 bases, 10 bases remained unmatched. CDR3 length: 15 amino acids. From germline, CDR1 is MNHEY and CDR2 SVGAGI. The CDR3 loop is CASSTHRQGAYEQYF. The CDR3 region has the DNA TGTGCCAGCAGTACCCACCGGCAGGGGGCTTACGAGCAGTACTTC.

V is TRBV5-1 and J is TRBJ2-7; 8 positions agree with TRBD1. CDR3 length: 18 residues. Germline loops: CDR1 SGHRS, CDR2 YFSETQ. V dropped 0 bases and J dropped 1; count of bases not matched to a gene: 12. The CDR3: CASSLGGQGPMYSYEQYF. Here the CDR3 DNA reads TGCGCCAGCAGCTTGGGAGGACAGGGCCCAATGTATTCCTACGAGCAGTACTTC.

V usage is TRBV28 and J usage is TRBJ2-3, with D uncertain. Germline values: CDR1 MDHEN, CDR2 SYDVKM. The V end lost 10 bases, the J end lost 2 bases, and 13 bases lay between the germline ends. CDR3 length: 13 residues. CDR3 loop: CATSRRDTDTQYF. In DNA form, the CDR3 reads TGTGCCACCTCTCGCCGAGACACAGATACGCAGTATTTT.

There are a few counts of this clone. The V gene is TRBV19, the J gene TRBJ1-1; the match to TRBD1 covers 7 bases. This CDR3 is 17 amino acids long. V lost 4 bases and J lost 2; bases outside the gene matches: 13. From germline, CDR1 is LNHDA and CDR2 SQIVND (reference sequence). CDR3 loop: CASSTPRQTGINTEAFF. Here the CDR3 DNA reads TGTGCCAGTAGTACCCCAAGACAGACAGGGATTAACACTGAAGCTTTCTTT.

CDR3 region: CASSLRGQGYTF. The CDR3 bases are TGTGCCAGCAGCTTGAGAGGACAAGGCTACACCTTC. The chain recombines TRBV5-4 with TRBJ1-2; D possibly corresponds to TRBD1 (5 bases). The CDR3 loop spans 12 amino acids. Germline CDR1 and CDR2: SGHNT and YYREEE (reference sequence). V was clipped by 1 base and J by 8 bases, with 9 bases between them.

The V and J genes are TRBV21-1 and TRBJ1-2; the table's D call TRBD1 went unverified against the DNA. TRBV21-1 is a listed pseudogene. The CDR3 is 15 residues long. CDR3 DNA: TGTGCCAGCAGCACGTTACAGGGGACGGGCTATGGCTACACCTTC. Its translation: CASSTLQGTGYGYTF.

The chain uses TRBV1 and TRBJ2-5; TRBD1 reflects the table's D call only, with no check against the DNA. TRBV1 is a pseudogene. This CDR3 comprises 14 residues. The CDR3: CTSKEGHSPETQYF. In nucleotides, the CDR3 is TGCACCAGCAAAGAGGGACACTCGCCGGAGACCCAGTACTTC.

The chain links TRBV15 to TRBJ2-1, with TRBD2 as a possible D gene (6 bases). With 3 bases removed from V and 3 bases from J, the gap between germline ends came to 15 bases. The length of the CDR3 is 16 residues. Germline V gives CDR1 LNHNV, CDR2 YYDKDF (reference sequence). CDR3 residues: CATSSGDERVYNEQFF. Here the CDR3 DNA reads TGTGCCACCAGCAGTGGGGATGAGCGGGTCTACAATGAGCAGTTCTTC.

The V and J genes are TRBV5-6 and TRBJ2-7; D ambiguous. The germline V gene has CDR1 SGHDT and CDR2 YYEEEE. Trimming shortened V by 4 bases and J by 2 bases, and 13 bases separated the two germline ends. This CDR3 has 14 amino acids. This chain's CDR3 is CASSETGQPYEQYF. The DNA for the CDR3 is TGTGCCAGCAGCGAGACGGGCCAGCCCTACGAGCAGTACTTC.

The chain employs TRBV4-2 and TRBJ2-1; TRBD1 might be the D (6 bases). In germline, CDR1 is LGHNA, CDR2 YNFKEQ. The CDR3 runs 18 residues. V was cut by 6 bases and J by 5 bases, with 26 bases left in between. The CDR3, as DNA: TGTGCCAGCAGGACAAGGCCTCAGGGGTCCAGGAAGCACAATGAGCAGTTCTTC. Protein: CASRTRPQGSRKHNEQFF.

This chain's CDR3 is CASRPGGEYNEQFF. Here the CDR3 DNA reads TGTGCCAGTAGGCCAGGAGGGGAGTACAATGAGCAGTTCTTC. V is TRBV19 and J is TRBJ2-1; D possibly corresponds to TRBD2 (6 bases). Trimming pared 6 bases from V and 4 bases from J, leaving 13 bases between. Germline CDR1 reads LNHDA; CDR2 reads SQIVND (reference sequence). The CDR3 spans 14 residues.

The rearrangement links TRBV19 to TRBJ1-1, with 10 bases matching TRBD1. V trimming: 4 bases; J trimming: 1 base; junction bases outside the gene matches: 0. This CDR3 has 14 residues. Germline CDR1 and CDR2: LNHDA and SQIVND (reference sequence). CDR3 coding DNA: TGTGCCAGTAGTAGGACAGGGGGGAACACTGAAGCTTTCTTT. Its translation: CASSRTGGNTEAFF.

The gene calls are TRBV19 and TRBJ2-1; TRBD1 matches at 9 bases. Germline assignment: CDR1 LNHDA and CDR2 SQIVND (reference sequence). This CDR3 contains 16 residues. V trimming: 4 bases; J trimming: 9 bases; junction bases outside the gene matches: 13. The CDR3 region is CASSTGVPGQGFEQFF. Here the CDR3 DNA reads TGTGCCAGTAGTACGGGCGTACCGGGACAGGGATTTGAGCAGTTCTTC.

The chain combines TRBV6-5 with TRBJ2-3; D is perhaps TRBD2 (6 bases). Germline lookup yields CDR1 MNHEY and CDR2 SVGAGI. Deletions cut 0 bases from V and 4 bases from J, with 14 bases between. The length of the CDR3 is 16 residues. The CDR3 is CASSYSSWRVADTQYF. CDR3 DNA: TGTGCCAGCAGTTACTCGTCCTGGAGGGTAGCAGATACGCAGTATTTT.

The chain joins TRBV28 to TRBJ2-4; D remains unclear. The germline V gene has CDR1 MDHEN and CDR2 SYDVKM. Deletions cut 10 bases from V and 0 bases from J, with 10 bases between. CDR3 length equals 13 residues. The CDR3 nucleotides are TGTGCCATTCTGGATCTAGCCAAAAACATTCAGTACTTC. Translated, it gives CAILDLAKNIQYF.

This sequence joins TRBV10-3 and TRBJ2-1, with D perhaps matching TRBD1 (5 bases). V gave up 4 bases and J gave up 8 bases, with 9 bases separating them. CDR3 length: 12 residues. Germline values: CDR1 ENHRY, CDR2 SYGVKD. CDR3 bases: TGTGCCATCAGTGGGACACTCGATGAGCAGTTCTTC. It encodes CAISGTLDEQFF.

CDR3 in amino acids: CASSTRGLAGDTQYF. Written as DNA, the CDR3 is TGTGCCAGCAGCACGCGAGGACTAGCGGGAGATACGCAGTATTTT. The chain links TRBV13 to TRBJ2-3, with 11 bases aligning to TRBD2. Trimming removed 5 bases from V and 5 bases from J; junction bases left unmatched: 6. The CDR3 is 15 amino acids. Germline V gives CDR1 PRHDT, CDR2 FYEKMQ (reference sequence).

CDR3 residues: CASSILDTQYF. DNA for the CDR3: TGTGCCAGTAGTATTTTAGATACGCAGTATTTT. The chain uses TRBV19 and TRBJ2-3; D not resolved. Deletions cut 3 bases from V and 5 bases from J, with 3 bases between. The CDR3 extends over 11 amino acids. The V gene's germline CDR1 is LNHDA and CDR2 SQIVND (reference sequence).

V gene TRBV5-4 combines with J gene TRBJ2-5, with D perhaps TRBD1 (6 bases). Germline lookup yields CDR1 SGHNT and CDR2 YYREEE (reference sequence). V gave up 4 bases and J gave up 1 base, with 11 bases separating them. CDR3 size: 14 residues. The CDR3 DNA is TGTGCCAGCAGCGCACAGGGTGGCCAAGAGACCCAGTACTTC. It codes for CASSAQGGQETQYF. Full variable domain (remainder filled in from reference TRBV5-4 and TRBJ2-5): ETGVTQSPTHLIKTRGQQVTLRCSSQSGHNTVSWYQQALGQGPQFIFQYYREEENGRGNFPPRFSGLQFPNYSSELNVNALELDDSALYLCASSAQGGQETQYFGPGTRLLVL.

The chain couples TRBV29-1 to TRBJ1-1, with D possibly matching TRBD1 (6 bases). Trimming shortened V by 8 bases and J by 4 bases, and 14 bases separated the two germline ends. CDR1 is SQVTM, CDR2 ANQGSEA, per germline. There are 12 residues in the CDR3. CDR3 sequence: CSLKQGATEAFF. The CDR3 DNA reads TGCAGCTTGAAACAGGGTGCCACTGAAGCTTTCTTT.

This clone has only a few counts. This chain uses TRBV7-9 with TRBJ1-1; the D is unclear. Trimming took 0 bases from V and 3 from J, leaving 8 bases between them. The CDR3 spans 14 residues. The germline gives CDR1 SEHNR, CDR2 FQNEAQ (reference sequence). The chain's CDR3 is CASSLAYVDTEAFF. CDR3 bases: TGTGCCAGCAGCTTAGCTTATGTGGACACTGAAGCTTTCTTT.

The chain carries TRBV11-3 and TRBJ2-3; possible D gene TRBD2, 5 bases. From germline, CDR1 is SGHNT and CDR2 YENEEA. The CDR3 runs 15 residues. V was cut by 5 bases and J by 1 base, with 13 bases left in between. For the CDR3, the DNA is TGTGCCAGCAGCCGTGCGGGTCTTGGCACAGATACGCAGTATTTT. Translated: CASSRAGLGTDTQYF.